This T cell receptor beta chain came from a study of graft-versus-host responses after intestinal transplantation (dated by TCRdb to 2020 to 2022). Concerning the study at large: The transplants that recipients got were multivisceral, liver-intestinal, or isolated intestinal. Anti-thymocyte globulin induction was given to all recipients, followed by maintenance tacrolimus and steroids for approximately 3 years. After intestinal transplantation, graft-versus-host and host-versus-graft alloreactive T cell clones were followed in the graft, circulation and bone marrow using bulk TCR-beta CDR3 sequencing. To identify alloreactive clones, pre-transplant mixed lymphocyte reaction products were sequenced and compared with unstimulated pre-transplant donor and recipient T cells. A cohort of more than 20 intestinal transplant recipients, including one retransplant, was enrolled, and a few patients lacking pretransplant specimens were excluded. A peak of at least 4% donor T cells among recipient peripheral blood mononuclear cells was the definition used for donor T cell macrochimerism. Rather than going through the commercial service, samples from a few later patients were sequenced in-house on an Illumina MiSeq and processed with MiXCR.

To prepare the library, the immunoSEQ multiplex PCR assay was applied. For most patients, genomic DNA was isolated with the Qiagen DNeasy Blood and Tissue Kit and shipped frozen to Adaptive Biotechnologies for TCR sequencing. For most patients, high-throughput TCR-beta CDR3 sequencing of genomic DNA was performed by Adaptive Biotechnologies. The paper's data handling went like this. TCR sequencing data for some 19 patients were retrieved from Adaptive's ImmunoSEQ software; a few other patients were processed with MiXCR and VDJtools. To correct CD4 versus CD8 sorting errors, any sequence found in both subsets at a frequency ratio below 5:1 was removed. CDR3 nucleotide sequences shared between donor and recipient were removed because the origin of such sequences could not be assigned. Alloreactive clones required at least 2-fold expansion over unstimulated cells and minimum CFSE-low frequency of 0.002% (template counts) or 0.001% (read counts). Clones were considered mappable if detected in sequenced pre-transplant spleen, lymph node, or MLR CFSE-low populations of the donor or recipient. Cumulative frequency of alloreactive clones was calculated as a percentage of all sequences weighted by copy number. TCRdb mirrors the immuneACCESS table, restricted to in-frame sequences. Some clones are absent from its copies; in checked studies, under half trace to an unresolved V gene, and the reason for the others is unknown. The V and J calls and clone size are taken from that table; D and trimming were inferred from the DNA. This sample is represented by around 100,000 clones; more than 85% of them were singletons. Over 0.75% of the sample rests with the top ten.

The CDR3 starts with the cysteine, ends with the phenylalanine, and has 13 residues. Only the CDR3 DNA is retained, 39 bases long and in frame from the first base. The CDR1 and CDR2 encoded by the germline V gene (reference sequence) are SEHNR and FQNEAQ. Trimming costs V 5 bases and J 6 bases, and their ends lie 8 bases apart. Remarks on this clone: Its recognized antigen is unknown. No much larger clonotype is one base removed from it; base qualities were not supplied.

The time point label corresponds to: cells obtained before transplantation from donor or recipient. CD3+CD4+ and CD3+CD8+ populations were FACS-sorted from unstimulated pre-transplant donor and recipient cells taken from spleen or lymph nodes. Broader findings and caveats from the paper: Early after transplant, declines in HvG clones were associated with peak levels of circulating GvH clones. GvH clones were found in recipient bone marrow, and some of the GvH clones appeared earlier in ileal mucosa or blood, which is consistent with an intestinal mucosal origin. The relatively low number and heterogeneity of intestinal transplant patients limited the conclusions. Patients with donor T cell macrochimerism had high GvH to HvG T cell clonal ratios in their allografts.

The sequence was collected from a human donor who was the organ donor for an intestinal transplant. This material consisted of unstimulated CD4+ T cells sorted from spleen or lymph node cells, taken before transplant. The chain uses TRBV7-9 and TRBJ1-6, with the identity of the D gene unclear. The CDR3 in this case is CASSPSGNSPLHF. At the DNA level, the sequence is TGTGCCAGCAGCCCCTCGGGTAATTCACCCCTCCACTTT.